This TCR beta chain emerged from a study of a mutant IDH1 vaccine in newly diagnosed glioma. On the study more broadly: Beginning 4-6 weeks after radiotherapy alone, or with temozolomide cycles, vaccination took place. Receipt of radiotherapy, temozolomide, or both preceded the study, and most received both.

CDR1 and CDR2 from the germline V gene are SQVTM and ANQGSEA. The J segment lost 5 bases and the V segment lost 7 bases, leaving 11 bases of the junction unmatched. The CDR3 has 15 amino acids. Study-wide results and limits: Detectable vaccine-induced immune responses arose in about 92% of patients. Pseudoprogression looked unconnected to shifts in top peripheral T cell clonotypes.

Concerning this clone: Antigen specificity is unknown.

Assay: immunoSEQ multiplex PCR; the TCRdb copy retains only in-frame clones and omits some. The sample comprises 53,000 or so clones, around 80% of which are singletons, and approximately 5.2% rests with the top ten. Time point defined: week 5, during vaccination. One vaccine dose held 300 ug of mutant IDH1 20-mer peptide and came with topical imiquimod. This TCR was recovered from a man aged 50-59 years with glioma. The sequencing used PBMCs, collected from a glioma patient whose treatment included an IDH1 peptide vaccine. The chain combines TRBV29-1 with TRBJ1-1, with 12 bases that match TRBD1. The CDR3 sequence: CSARTGTGGKTEAFF. The CDR3 nucleotides are TGCAGCGCCCGTACCGGGACAGGGGGCAAGACTGAAGCTTTCTTT. Full variable domain (remainder filled in from reference TRBV29-1 and TRBJ1-1): SAVISQKPSRDICQRGTSLTIQCQVDSQVTMMFWYRQQPGQSLTLIATANQGSEATYESGFVIDKFPISRPNLTFSTLTVSNMSPEDSSIYLCSARTGTGGKTEAFFGQGTRLTVV.